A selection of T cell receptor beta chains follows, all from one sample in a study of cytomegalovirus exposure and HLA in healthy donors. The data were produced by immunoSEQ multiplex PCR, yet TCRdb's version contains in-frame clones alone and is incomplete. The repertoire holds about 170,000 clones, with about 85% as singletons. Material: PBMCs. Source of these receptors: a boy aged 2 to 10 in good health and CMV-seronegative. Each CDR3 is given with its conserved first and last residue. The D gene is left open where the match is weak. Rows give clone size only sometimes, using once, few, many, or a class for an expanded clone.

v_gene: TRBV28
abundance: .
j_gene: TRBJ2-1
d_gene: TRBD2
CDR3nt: TGTGCCAGCAGTTCCCGCATCCGGACTAGCGGGGGGGGGTACAATGAGCAGTTCTTC
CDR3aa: CASSSRIRTSGGGYNEQFF

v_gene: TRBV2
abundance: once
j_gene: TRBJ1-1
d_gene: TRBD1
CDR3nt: TGTGCCAGCAGTGAAGCGCGGACAGGGGGCACTGAAGCTTTCTTT
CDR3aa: CASSEARTGGTEAFF

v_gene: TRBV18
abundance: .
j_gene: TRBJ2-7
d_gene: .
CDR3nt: TGTGCCAGCTCGAACGGGCAGGGCTACGAGCAGTACTTC
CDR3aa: CASSNGQGYEQYF

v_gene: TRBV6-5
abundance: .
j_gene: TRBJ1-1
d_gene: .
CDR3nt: TGTGCCAGCAGTCCAACTCTGTACACTGAAGCTTTCTTT
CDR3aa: CASSPTLYTEAFF

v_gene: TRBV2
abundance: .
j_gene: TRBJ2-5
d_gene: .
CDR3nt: TGTGCCAGCGGGGCAGGGAATATTAGAGAGACCCAGTACTTC
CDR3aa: CASGAGNIRETQYF

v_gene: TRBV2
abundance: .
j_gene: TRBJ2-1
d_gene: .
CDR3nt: TGTGCCAGCAGCATAGCGGCTTACAATGAGCAGTTCTTC
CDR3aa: CASSIAAYNEQFF

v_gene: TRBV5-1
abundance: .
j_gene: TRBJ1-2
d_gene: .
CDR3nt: TGCGCCAGCAGCACCGGCTATGGCTACACCTTC
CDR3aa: CASSTGYGYTF

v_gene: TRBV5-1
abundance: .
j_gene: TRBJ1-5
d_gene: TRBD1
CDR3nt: TGCGCCAGCAGCTGGAGACAGGGGGATACGAGCAATCAGCCCCAGCATTTT
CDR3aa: CASSWRQGDTSNQPQHF

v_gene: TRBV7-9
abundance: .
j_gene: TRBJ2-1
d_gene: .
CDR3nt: TGTTCCAGCAGCCGCTTCGTGGGGGCAGGTGAGCAGTTCTTC
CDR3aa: CSSSRFVGAGEQFF

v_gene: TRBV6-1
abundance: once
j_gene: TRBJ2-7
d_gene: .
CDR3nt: TGTGCCAGCAGTGACGGTCAGGGTAACGAGCAGTACTTC
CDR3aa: CASSDGQGNEQYF

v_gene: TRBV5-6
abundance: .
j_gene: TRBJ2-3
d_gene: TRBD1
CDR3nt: TGTGCCAGCAGCTTGTATACGCAGGGGGCAGATACGCAGTATTTT
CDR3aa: CASSLYTQGADTQYF

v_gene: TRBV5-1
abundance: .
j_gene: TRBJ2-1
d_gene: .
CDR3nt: TGCGCCAGCAGCTTGGGGTCCGGTAGCATTCGGGGTTCGCATGAGCAGTTCTTC
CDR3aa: CASSLGSGSIRGSHEQFF

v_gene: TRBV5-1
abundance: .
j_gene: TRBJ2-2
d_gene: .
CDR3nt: TGCGCCAGCAGCCCCTCGGGGAACACCGGGGAGCTGTTTTTT
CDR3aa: CASSPSGNTGELFF

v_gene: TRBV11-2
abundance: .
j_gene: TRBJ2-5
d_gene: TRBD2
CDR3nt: TGTGCCAGCAGCTGGGGGACTAGCGGGGGGGCCCAAGAGACCCAGTACTTC
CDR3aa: CASSWGTSGGAQETQYF

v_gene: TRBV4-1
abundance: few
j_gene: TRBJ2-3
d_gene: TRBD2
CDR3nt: TGCGCCAGCAGCCAAGATAACGGTGCGGCGGGGGCAGATACGCAGTATTTT
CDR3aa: CASSQDNGAAGADTQYF

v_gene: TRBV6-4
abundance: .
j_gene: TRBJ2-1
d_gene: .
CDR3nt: TGTGCCAGCAGTGTAGGAGGGGGCTCAAGCAATGAGCAGTTCTTC
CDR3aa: CASSVGGGSSNEQFF

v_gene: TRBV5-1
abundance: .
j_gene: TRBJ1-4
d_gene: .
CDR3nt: TGCGCCAGCAGCTTAAGCAACAGTAATGAAAAACTGTTTTTT
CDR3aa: CASSLSNSNEKLFF

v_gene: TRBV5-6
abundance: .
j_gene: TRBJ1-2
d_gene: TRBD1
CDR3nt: TGTGCCAGCAGCTGGGACAGCTATGGCTACACCTTC
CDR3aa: CASSWDSYGYTF

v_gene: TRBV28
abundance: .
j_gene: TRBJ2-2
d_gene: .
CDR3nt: TGTGCCAGCAGTTTATATAGCACCGGGGAGCTGTTTTTT
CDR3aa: CASSLYSTGELFF

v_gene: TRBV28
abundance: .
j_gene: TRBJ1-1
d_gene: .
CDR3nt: TGTGCCAGCAGTTTTAAGCCAGGGTTCATGAACACTGAAGCTTTCTTT
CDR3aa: CASSFKPGFMNTEAFF

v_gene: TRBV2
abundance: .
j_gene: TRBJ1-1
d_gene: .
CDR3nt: TGTGCCAGCAGCCAGGACAGTTTGAACACTGAAGCTTTCTTT
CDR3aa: CASSQDSLNTEAFF

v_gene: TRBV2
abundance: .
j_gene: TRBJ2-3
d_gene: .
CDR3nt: TGTGCCAGCAGTGGGGCCTTTCGCACAGATACGCAGTATTTT
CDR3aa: CASSGAFRTDTQYF

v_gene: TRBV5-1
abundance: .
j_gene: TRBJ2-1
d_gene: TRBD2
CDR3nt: TGCGCCAGCAGGCCCGGCAGCGGGGGGGCGGGGAATGAGCAGTTCTTC
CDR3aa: CASRPGSGGAGNEQFF

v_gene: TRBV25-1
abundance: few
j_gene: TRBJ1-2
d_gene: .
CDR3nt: TGTGCCAGCAGTGAGACAGGCTTCTATGGCTACACCTTC
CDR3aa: CASSETGFYGYTF

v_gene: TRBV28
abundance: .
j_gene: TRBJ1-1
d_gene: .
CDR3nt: TGTGCCAGCTACCCACAGGGTTTCATCTCTGAAGCTTTCTTT
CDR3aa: CASYPQGFISEAFF

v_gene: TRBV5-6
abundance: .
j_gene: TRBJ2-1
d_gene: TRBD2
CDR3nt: TGTGCCAGCAGCGCGACTAGCGCATCGCTTAATGAGCAGTTCTTC
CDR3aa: CASSATSASLNEQFF

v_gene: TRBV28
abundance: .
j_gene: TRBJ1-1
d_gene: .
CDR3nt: TGTGCCAGCTCTTTGCTAGGCAGGGGCCCTGAAGCTTTCTTT
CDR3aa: CASSLLGRGPEAFF

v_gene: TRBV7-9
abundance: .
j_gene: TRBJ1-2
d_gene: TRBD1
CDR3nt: TGTTCCAGCAGCTTATCCTCGCAGGGGGTATCGGGCTACACCTTC
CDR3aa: CSSSLSSQGVSGYTF

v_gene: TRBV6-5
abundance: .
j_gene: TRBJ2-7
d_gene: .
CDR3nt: TGTGCCAGCAGTACCAATGACAACTACGAGCAGTACTTC
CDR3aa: CASSTNDNYEQYF

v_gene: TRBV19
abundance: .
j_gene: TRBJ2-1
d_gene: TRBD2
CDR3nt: TGTGCCAGCCAAAGTAATAGCGGGACCTACAATGAGCAGTTCTTC
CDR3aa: CASQSNSGTYNEQFF

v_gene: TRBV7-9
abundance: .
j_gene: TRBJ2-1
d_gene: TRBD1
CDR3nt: TGTGCCAGCAATACCCGGGGGACAGGGACCCATGAGCAGTTCTTC
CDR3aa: CASNTRGTGTHEQFF

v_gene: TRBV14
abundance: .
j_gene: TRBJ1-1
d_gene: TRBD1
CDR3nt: TGTGCCAGCAGCCGGTTAACAGGGGGGAACACTGAAGCTTTCTTT
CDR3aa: CASSRLTGGNTEAFF

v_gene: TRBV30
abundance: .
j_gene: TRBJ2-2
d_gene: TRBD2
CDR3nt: TGTGCCTGGAGGCGAATGGGGCTAGCGGGGGCCGGGGAGCTGTTTTTT
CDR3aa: CAWRRMGLAGAGELFF

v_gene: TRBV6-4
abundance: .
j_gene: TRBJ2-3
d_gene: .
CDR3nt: TGTGCCAGCAGACCTAGCGAGAGCACAGATACGCAGTATTTT
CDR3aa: CASRPSESTDTQYF

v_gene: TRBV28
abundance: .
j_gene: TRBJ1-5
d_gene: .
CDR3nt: TGTGCCAGCGGGTATCCACAGGGTTATCAGCCCCAGCATTTT
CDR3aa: CASGYPQGYQPQHF

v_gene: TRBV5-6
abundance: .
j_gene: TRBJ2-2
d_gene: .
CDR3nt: TGTGCCAGCAGCTTGGTTGTCGGCAAGACTGGGGAGCTGTTTTTT
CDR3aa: CASSLVVGKTGELFF

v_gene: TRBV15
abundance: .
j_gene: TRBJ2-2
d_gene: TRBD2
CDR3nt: TGTGCCACCAGCAGAGATCTTGGGGGGGTTTCCGGGGAGCTGTTTTTT
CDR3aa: CATSRDLGGVSGELFF

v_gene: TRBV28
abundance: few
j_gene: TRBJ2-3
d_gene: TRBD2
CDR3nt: TGTGCCAGCAGTTCACCGGGGGGGAAAGACACAGATACGCAGTATTTT
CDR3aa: CASSSPGGKDTDTQYF

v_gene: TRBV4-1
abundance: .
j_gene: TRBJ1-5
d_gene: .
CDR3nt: TGCGCCAGCAGCCAAGAAACGGACAGAGAGAATCAGCCCCAGCATTTT
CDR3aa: CASSQETDRENQPQHF

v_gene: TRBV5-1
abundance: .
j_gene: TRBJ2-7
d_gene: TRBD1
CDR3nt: TGCGCCAGCACCGGGACAGAGAGATCCTACGAGCAGTACTTC
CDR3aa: CASTGTERSYEQYF

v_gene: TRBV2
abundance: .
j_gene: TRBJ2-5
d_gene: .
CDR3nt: TGTGCCAGCAGGAAGACTTGGGTCGAGACCCAGTACTTC
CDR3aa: CASRKTWVETQYF

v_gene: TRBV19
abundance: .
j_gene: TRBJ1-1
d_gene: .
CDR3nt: TGTGCCAGTAGTATAGGAATAGGGGGTACAACTGAAGCTTTCTTT
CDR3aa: CASSIGIGGTTEAFF

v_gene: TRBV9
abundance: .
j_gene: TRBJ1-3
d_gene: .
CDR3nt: TGTGCCAGCAGCGTTGACAGATCTGGAAACACCATATATTTT
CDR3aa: CASSVDRSGNTIYF

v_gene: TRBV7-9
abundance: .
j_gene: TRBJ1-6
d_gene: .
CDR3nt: TGTGCCAGCACGTCAGGAATCTCACCCCTCCACTTT
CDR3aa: CASTSGISPLHF

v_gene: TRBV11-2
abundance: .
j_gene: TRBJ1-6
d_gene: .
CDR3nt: TGTGCCAGCAGCTTAGATCGGCGACGGGATAATTCACCCCTCCACTTT
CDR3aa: CASSLDRRRDNSPLHF

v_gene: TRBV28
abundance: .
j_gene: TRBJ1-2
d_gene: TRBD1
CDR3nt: TGTGCCAGCAGTTTTTCCGGGACAGGGGCCGGCTACACCTTC
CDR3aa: CASSFSGTGAGYTF

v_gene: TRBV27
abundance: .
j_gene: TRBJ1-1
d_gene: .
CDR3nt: TGTGCCAGCAGTTCCGTCCCGACAGGTAACACTGAAGCTTTCTTT
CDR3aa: CASSSVPTGNTEAFF

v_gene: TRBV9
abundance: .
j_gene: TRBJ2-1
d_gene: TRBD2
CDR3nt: TGTGCCAGCAGCAGGACTAGCGGGAGGCCCCAAGCCAATGAGCAGTTCTTC
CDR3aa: CASSRTSGRPQANEQFF

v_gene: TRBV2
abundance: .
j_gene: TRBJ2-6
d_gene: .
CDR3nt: TGTGCCAGCGGTCACAGGTCCTCTGGGGCCAACGTCCTGACTTTC
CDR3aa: CASGHRSSGANVLTF

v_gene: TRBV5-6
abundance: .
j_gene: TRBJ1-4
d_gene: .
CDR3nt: TGTGCCAGCAGCTCTCCCCACAGGGATGATGAAAAACTGTTTTTT
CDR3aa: CASSSPHRDDEKLFF

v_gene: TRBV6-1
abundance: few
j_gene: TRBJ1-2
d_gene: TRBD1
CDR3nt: TGTGCCAGCAGCCCTTCCGACAGGGACTATGGCTACACCTTC
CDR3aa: CASSPSDRDYGYTF

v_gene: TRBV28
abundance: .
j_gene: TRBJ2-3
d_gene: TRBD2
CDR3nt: TGTGCCAGCAGTTTAGGTCTGACTAGCGGGAGATCAACAGATACGCAGTATTTT
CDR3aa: CASSLGLTSGRSTDTQYF

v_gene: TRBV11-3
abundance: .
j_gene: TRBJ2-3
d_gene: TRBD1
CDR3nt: TGTGCCAGCAGCCCTAACAGGGGGCTCACCCTCACAGATACGCAGTATTTT
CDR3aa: CASSPNRGLTLTDTQYF